This T cell receptor (beta chain) was recovered during a study of Ad26.COV2.S vaccination and SARS-CoV-2 variants. After removal of 3 bases from V and 2 bases from J, the junction contained 7 bases not matched to a gene. There are 16 residues in the CDR3. Germline CDR1 KGHSH, CDR2 LQKENI. Treatment in this sample: around 19 received Ad26.COV2.S at low or high dose, single or two shots; roughly five received placebo; per-sample allocation not given. Sampling happened 63 days after the first vaccine or placebo injection. Assay used: immunoSEQ multiplex PCR; TCRdb lists only in-frame clones, some missing. The table records some 350,000 clones, roughly 84% of them present only once.

This clonotype originated in a person aged 18-60 years who received the Ad26.COV2.S COVID-19 vaccine or a placebo. The chain is built from TRBV18 and TRBJ1-2; 9 bases are shared with TRBD1. This material consisted of peripheral blood, taken in a trial of Ad26.COV2.S vaccine versus placebo. The CDR3 nucleotides read TGTGCCAGCTCACCTGGTACAGGGGGCGTCAACTATGGCTACACCTTC. Translated, it gives CASSPGTGGVNYGYTF.